One and the same sample provided the 25 T cell receptor beta chains below, sequenced in a study of T cell responses to AZD1222 COVID-19 vaccine. Assay used: immunoSEQ multiplex PCR; TCRdb lists only in-frame clones, some missing. The repertoire holds roughly 96,000 clones, with approximately 87% as singletons. Here the sequenced sample was peripheral blood, taken on day 0 of AZD1222 vaccination. The source of these receptors is an adult in good health.

The V and J genes are TRBV15 and TRBJ1-5; the D is unclear. Germline lookup yields CDR1 LNHNV and CDR2 YYDKDF (reference sequence). V was cut by 4 bases and J by 4 bases, with 8 bases left in between. This CDR3 spans 13 amino acids. The CDR3 is CATSTFYNQPQHF. The CDR3 DNA sequence: TGTGCCACCAGCACCTTTTATAATCAGCCCCAGCATTTT.

The chain links TRBV10-3 to TRBJ2-7; TRBD1 might be the D (6 bases). Trimming took 10 bases from V and 3 from J, leaving 22 bases between them. CDR3 length: 15 residues. The germline V gene has CDR1 ENHRY and CDR2 SYGVKD. The CDR3 loop is CATREQQGNFYEQYF. The CDR3 DNA sequence: TGTGCCACCCGCGAACAACAGGGTAATTTCTACGAGCAGTACTTC.

V is TRBV2 and J is TRBJ1-5; D gene ambiguous. This CDR3 is 19 amino acids long. V lost 7 bases to trimming and J lost 0 bases, with 25 bases between them. CDR1 and CDR2 (germline): SNHLY, FYNNEI. CDR3 in DNA: TGTGCCAGCAAAAAACTGGCGGACGATTGGGTGTATAGCAATCAGCCCCAGCATTTT. As protein: CASKKLADDWVYSNQPQHF.

The rearrangement uses TRBV18 and TRBJ2-2, with 9 bases aligning to TRBD2. The CDR3 totals 15 residues. The V and J ends lost 3 bases and 4 bases, in that order; junction bases with no gene match: 3. Germline V CDR1 and CDR2: KGHSH, LQKENI. The CDR3 coding sequence is TGTGCCAGCTCACCGCTGCGGGAGGGCACCGGGGAGCTGTTTTTT. It codes for CASSPLREGTGELFF.

Here the CDR3 reads CASSPQGAGELFF. In DNA form, the CDR3 reads TGTGCCAGCAGCCCACAGGGGGCCGGGGAGCTGTTTTTT. This chain uses TRBV7-3 with TRBJ2-2; TRBD1 aligns across 8 bases. After removal of 5 bases from V and 6 bases from J, the junction contained 2 bases not matched to a gene. CDR1 SGHTA and CDR2 FQGTGA come from the germline V gene. The CDR3 contains 13 residues.

This rearrangement joins TRBV9 to TRBJ2-3; TRBD2 agrees at 7 bases. CDR1 SGDLS and CDR2 YYNGEE come from the germline V gene. The CDR3 runs to 18 residues. J lost 3 bases, V lost 0 bases, and 13 bases had no gene match. The CDR3 DNA sequence: TGTGCCAGCAGCGTAGACTTTGAAGCGGGAAGGGGTACAGATACGCAGTATTTT. Translation: CASSVDFEAGRGTDTQYF.

Turning to this clone: Without the conserved terminal phenylalanine or tryptophan, this CDR3 likely stems from a read error. It is unclear where the CDR3 begins or ends on the DNA, so no DNA is shown, and the CDR3 is as TCRdb lists it. The chain uses TRBV6-1 and TRBJ1-2. Termini included, the CDR3 measures 12 amino acids. Germline V gives CDR1 MNHNS, CDR2 SASEGT. The CDR3 spells CASSELAGLALV.

The chain is built from TRBV19 and TRBJ1-1, with D possibly TRBD1 on 5 matching bases. This CDR3 contains 11 residues. CDR1 is LNHDA and CDR2 is SQIVND in the germline V gene (reference sequence). Trimming shortened V by 8 bases and J by 11 bases, and 15 bases separated the two germline ends. The CDR3 coding sequence is TGTGCCAGTGGTGTAGGGGTTCTCGCTTTCTTT. This gives the protein CASGVGVLAFF.

This chain links TRBV7-8 with TRBJ2-1, with D perhaps TRBD1 or TRBD2 (5 bases each). The CDR3 loop spans 17 amino acids. V shed 5 bases and J shed 1 base, with 18 bases lying between them. Germline V gene data show CDR1 as SGHVS and CDR2 as FQNEAQ. CDR3 protein: CASSGLGRSKSYNEQFF. CDR3 DNA sequence: TGTGCCAGCAGCGGGTTGGGACGGTCGAAATCCTACAATGAGCAGTTCTTC. The entire variable domain, with the rest obtained from reference TRBV7-8 and TRBJ2-1, is as follows: GAGVSQSPRYKVAKRGQDVALRCDPISGHVSLFWYQQALGQGPEFLTYFQNEAQLDKSGLPSDRFFAERPEGSVSTLKIQRTQQEDSAVYLCASSGLGRSKSYNEQFFGPGTRLTVL.

The chain combines TRBV30 with TRBJ1-1; 9 nucleotides line up with TRBD1. CDR1 is GTSNPN and CDR2 is SVGIG in the germline V gene (reference sequence). CDR3 length: 13 residues. V shed 4 bases, J shed 3 bases, and the junction held 3 bases outside the gene matches. The CDR3 bases are TGTGCCTGGAATGACAGGGGGTACACTGAAGCTTTCTTT. Its translation is CAWNDRGYTEAFF.

Here the CDR3 reads CAISEEGGATEAFF. In DNA, the CDR3 is TGTGCCATCAGTGAGGAGGGGGGGGCAACTGAAGCTTTCTTT. The chain links TRBV10-3 to TRBJ1-1, with a weak D call TRBD1 (6 bases). The CDR3 has 14 residues. V was cut by 2 bases and J by 5 bases, with 12 bases left in between. The germline CDR1 and CDR2 sequences are ENHRY and SYGVKD.

The genes are TRBV19 and TRBJ2-7, with D uncertain. The CDR3 covers 15 residues. The germline gives CDR1 LNHDA, CDR2 SQIVND (reference sequence). With 5 bases removed from V and 2 bases from J, the gap between germline ends came to 16 bases. The CDR3, as DNA: TGTGCCAGTAGTGGCAGAGCAAATCCTACCTACGAGCAGTACTTC. It translates to CASSGRANPTYEQYF.

The rearrangement links TRBV10-3 to TRBJ2-1; no reliable D call. The germline gives CDR1 ENHRY, CDR2 SYGVKD. The CDR3 runs 14 residues. Trimming took off 8 bases at V and 5 bases at J, with 16 bases between the two ends. The CDR3 DNA sequence: TGTGCCATCCGAGTTACAGTAGAAAACAATGAGCAGTTCTTC. Translated: CAIRVTVENNEQFF.

This clone was found a few times. The rearrangement uses TRBV12-5 and TRBJ2-2, with 9 nucleotides matching TRBD1. The V segment lost 6 bases and the J segment 3 bases; nucleotides outside the gene matches: 8. Germline V gene sequence: CDR1 LGHNT, CDR2 FRNRAP. The CDR3 runs 16 residues. As DNA, the CDR3 is TGTGCTAGTGGCCCACGCTGGACAGGGGACACCGGGGAGCTGTTTTTT. Translation gives CASGPRWTGDTGELFF.

The genes are TRBV6-5 and TRBJ1-4; 10 positions match TRBD1. V gave up 0 bases and J gave up 7 bases; unmatched junction bases: 2. The CDR3 runs 15 residues. Germline lookup yields CDR1 MNHEY and CDR2 SVGAGI. CDR3 amino acids: CASSYSTGGSEKLFF. The CDR3 DNA sequence: TGTGCCAGCAGTTACTCGACAGGGGGCAGTGAAAAACTGTTTTTT.

The genes are TRBV7-2 and TRBJ2-2; D call uncertain. Trimming stripped 1 base from V and 8 bases from J, with 17 bases between. CDR3 length: 16 residues. Germline V gives CDR1 SGHTA, CDR2 FQGNSA. As DNA, the CDR3 is TGTGCCAGCAGCTTAGGGGTTAGACGAGGATTTGGGGAGCTGTTTTTT. This gives the protein CASSLGVRRGFGELFF.

The rearrangement links TRBV5-4 to TRBJ2-3; the D is unclear. Per the germline V gene, CDR1 is SGHNT and CDR2 is YYREEE (reference sequence). The CDR3 loop spans 15 amino acids. V was shortened by 5 bases and J by 2 bases, with 15 bases between the two germline ends. The DNA for the CDR3 is TGTGCCAGCAGGCCTGGGGTCGCTAACACAGATACGCAGTATTTT. It yields the protein CASRPGVANTDTQYF.

CDR3 in amino acids: CASSQDSDYQGTQYF. DNA of the CDR3: TGTGCCAGCAGCCAAGATAGCGACTACCAGGGGACCCAGTACTTC. This chain connects TRBV4-2 to TRBJ2-5, with D possibly called TRBD1 or TRBD2 (5 bases each). CDR1 is LGHNA, CDR2 YNFKEQ, per germline. There are 15 residues in the CDR3. V shed 0 bases and J shed 7 bases, with 15 bases lying between them.

This clone was seen just once. V and J are TRBV6-2 or TRBV6-3 and TRBJ2-7; 9 bases agree with TRBD1. This CDR3 contains 19 residues. V shed 4 bases and J 3 bases; nucleotides not matched to a gene: 19. CDR1 MNHEY and CDR2 SVGEGT come from the germline V gene. The CDR3 loop reads CASSLPGQGLGGLIYEQYF. DNA of the CDR3: TGTGCCAGCAGTTTGCCGGGACAGGGCCTCGGTGGGTTGATCTACGAGCAGTACTTC.

This chain joins TRBV4-1 and TRBJ1-1; the D gene is possibly TRBD1 (6 bases). In germline, CDR1 is MGHRA, CDR2 YSYEKL. This CDR3 is 14 amino acids long. The V and J ends lost 4 bases and 2 bases respectively, with 11 bases between them. The DNA for the CDR3 is TGCGCCAGCAGCCCACAGGGTTTCAACACTGAAGCTTTCTTT. It specifies CASSPQGFNTEAFF.

The chain employs TRBV2 and TRBJ2-3, with D unclear. V was pared by 2 bases and J by 6 bases, with 9 bases between. Germline lookup yields CDR1 SNHLY and CDR2 FYNNEI. This CDR3 contains 13 residues. The CDR3 coding sequence is TGTGCCAGCAGTGAATCACCAATCGATACGCAGTATTTT. This encodes CASSESPIDTQYF.

The CDR3 nucleotides read TGTGCCAGCAGTGAAGACAGCGGGGAGCTGTTTTTT. Protein: CASSEDSGELFF. The chain has TRBV2 and TRBJ2-2; D is undetermined. Germline CDR1 is SNHLY and CDR2 is FYNNEI. This CDR3 is 12 amino acids long. Between the trimmed V and J ends, which lost 1 base and 7 bases, there was a span of 4 bases.

The gene calls are TRBV15 and TRBJ1-2, with a weak D call TRBD1 (5 bases). This CDR3 region has 17 residues. Trimming pared 0 bases from V and 3 bases from J, leaving 17 bases between. CDR1 is LNHNV and CDR2 is YYDKDF in the germline V gene (reference sequence). CDR3 nucleotide sequence: TGTGCCACCAGCAGAGAGGGGACTTGGAGGGTGGACTATGGCTACACCTTC. Protein product: CATSREGTWRVDYGYTF.

This chain joins TRBV9 and TRBJ2-5; 10 nucleotides line up with TRBD2. Germline trimming cut 0 bases from V and 5 bases from J; bases unmatched to any gene: 13. Germline CDR1 is SGDLS and CDR2 is YYNGEE. This CDR3 region has 18 residues. CDR3 amino acids: CASSVGPSGSLLSETQYF. CDR3 DNA sequence: TGTGCCAGCAGCGTAGGTCCTAGCGGGAGTTTGCTTAGCGAGACCCAGTACTTC.

With regard to this clone: At one of its ends the junction is not consistent with the germline gene, which may arise from a read error. The rearrangement joins TRBV30 to TRBJ2-5; 13 bases agree with TRBD2. This CDR3 is 12 amino acids long. Germline CDR1 is GTSNPN and CDR2 is SVGIG (reference sequence). The CDR3 loop reads CAWSARTSGGHF. As DNA, the CDR3 is TGTGCCTGGAGTGCCCGGACTAGCGGGGGACACTTC.